Presented here are 28 T cell receptor beta chains from one specimen sequenced in a study of glioma-infiltrating T cells after dendritic cell vaccination. Time point specified: after dendritic cell vaccination, including at tumor progression/relapse. The data were produced by immunoSEQ multiplex PCR, yet TCRdb's version contains in-frame clones alone and is incomplete. The sample has 70,000 to 90,000 clones, around 83% seen once. The sample here was blood, taken after dendritic cell vaccination. The source is a human donor with glioblastoma.

The CDR3 DNA is TGCGCCAGCAGCCAAGATCCAGGGGGTAATGGCTACACCTTC. Encoded protein: CASSQDPGGNGYTF. V and J are TRBV4-3 and TRBJ1-2; 7 nucleotides align to TRBD1. In germline, CDR1 is LGHNA, CDR2 YSLEER. The CDR3 sequence is 14 residues long. Trimming removed 0 bases from V and 6 bases from J; junction bases left unmatched: 4.

The chain carries TRBV5-4 and TRBJ1-1, with D perhaps TRBD1 (6 bases). The V gene's germline CDR1 is SGHNT and CDR2 YYREEE (reference sequence). CDR3 length: 13 residues. V shed 4 bases and J shed 7 bases, with 14 bases lying between them. The CDR3 nucleotides read TGTGCCAGCAGCCTCGACAGGAGTGGTGAAGCTTTCTTT. It codes for CASSLDRSGEAFF.

The chain joins TRBV5-1 to TRBJ1-1; 8 nucleotides match TRBD1. Unmatched junction bases numbered 7, after V lost 5 bases and J lost 4 bases. Germline values: CDR1 SGHRS, CDR2 YFSETQ. The CDR3 contains 14 residues. CDR3 bases: TGCGCCAGCAGGATCGAACAGGGGGTCACTGAAGCTTTCTTT. Its translation: CASRIEQGVTEAFF.

The rearrangement uses TRBV5-6 and TRBJ1-1; the D is unclear. Germline-derived CDR1 and CDR2 are SGHDT and YYEEEE. The CDR3 is made up of 13 amino acids. The V end was cut by 3 bases, the J end by 0 bases, with 6 bases between. This CDR3 reads CASSSSLNTEAFF. For the CDR3, the DNA is TGTGCCAGCAGCTCTTCGTTGAACACTGAAGCTTTCTTT.

CDR3 in DNA: TGTGCCAGCAGTGAATTTTGGGCAGCCCGAAACAATCAGCCCCAGCATTTT. Its translation: CASSEFWAARNNQPQHF. The V and J genes are TRBV6-1 and TRBJ1-5, with D hard to call. Germline CDR1 reads MNHNS; CDR2 reads SASEGT. This CDR3 region has 17 residues. V shed 2 bases and J shed 3 bases, with 17 bases lying between them.

Turning to this clone: The limits of the CDR3 on the DNA are not certain, so only TCRdb's listed CDR3 is given. The CDR3 is CASSSSGSQPQHF. The genes are TRBV27 and TRBJ1-5. The CDR3 contains 13 residues when both ends are counted. Germline CDR1 is MNHEY and CDR2 is SMNVEV (reference sequence).

The genes are TRBV28 and TRBJ2-7; no definite D call. Germline values: CDR1 MDHEN, CDR2 SYDVKM. CDR3 size: 14 residues. V lost 5 bases to trimming and J lost 4 bases, with 15 bases between them. This CDR3 reads CASSPQVSPYEQYF. CDR3 coding DNA: TGTGCCAGCAGTCCTCAGGTTTCCCCTTACGAGCAGTACTTC.

The chain recombines TRBV19 with TRBJ1-1; D perhaps matches TRBD1 (5 bases). V lost 3 bases and J 1 base, leaving 9 bases between the germline ends. The CDR3 is 14 residues long. In germline, CDR1 is LNHDA, CDR2 SQIVND (reference sequence). The DNA for the CDR3 is TGTGCCAGTAGTATCGACAGAAAGAACACTGAAGCTTTCTTT. It encodes CASSIDRKNTEAFF. The variable domain in full, with the rest retrieved from reference TRBV19 and TRBJ1-1, is DGGITQSPKYLFRKEGQNVTLSCEQNLNHDAMYWYRQDPGQGLRLIYYSQIVNDFQKGDIAEGYSVSREKKESFPLTVTSAQKNPTAFYLCASSIDRKNTEAFFGQGTRLTVV.

The chain employs TRBV7-9 and TRBJ1-1; no firm D call. The CDR3 contains 15 residues. CDR1 is SEHNR, CDR2 FQNEAQ, per germline (reference sequence). With 0 bases removed from V and 3 bases from J, the gap between germline ends came to 11 bases. The CDR3 region is CASSLALGPYTEAFF. DNA of the CDR3: TGTGCCAGCAGCTTAGCGTTGGGCCCCTACACTGAAGCTTTCTTT. The full variable domain, rest sourced from reference TRBV7-9 and TRBJ1-1, is DTGVSQNPRHKITKRGQNVTFRCDPISEHNRLYWYRQTLGQGPEFLTYFQNEAQLEKSRLLSDRFSAERPKGSFSTLEIQRTEQGDSAMYLCASSLALGPYTEAFFGQGTRLTVV.

This sequence joins TRBV6-1 and TRBJ1-5, with unresolved D. There are 12 residues in the CDR3. Deletions cut 8 bases from V and 4 bases from J, with 9 bases between. CDR1 is MNHNS and CDR2 is SASEGT in the germline V gene. CDR3 amino acids: CASRYPNQPQHF. The CDR3 bases are TGTGCCAGCCGGTATCCAAATCAGCCCCAGCATTTT.

The chain is built from TRBV19 and TRBJ1-1; D is undetermined. Germline lookup yields CDR1 LNHDA and CDR2 SQIVND (reference sequence). This CDR3 contains 11 residues. The V end was cut by 8 bases, the J end by 7 bases, with 11 bases between. Here the CDR3 reads CASSLSYEAFF. The CDR3 bases are TGTGCCAGTTCGTTGAGCTATGAAGCTTTCTTT.

The gene calls are TRBV19 and TRBJ1-2, with D tentatively TRBD1 (6 bases). Trimming took 3 bases from V and 2 from J, leaving 13 bases between them. Germline V gene lookup returns CDR1 LNHDA and CDR2 SQIVND (reference sequence). The CDR3 extends over 15 amino acids. The DNA for the CDR3 is TGTGCCAGTAGTATTTTCGGGACACCGAACTATGGCTACACCTTC. Translating gives CASSIFGTPNYGYTF.

A single count supports this clone. The CDR3 nucleotides read TGTGCCAGCACGATGGACCCCTGGACTAGCGGTTTATACAATGAGCAGTTCTTC. Its protein is CASTMDPWTSGLYNEQFF. The rearrangement uses TRBV5-6 and TRBJ2-1; 10 nucleotides line up with TRBD2. Germline-derived CDR1 and CDR2 are SGHDT and YYEEEE. Unmatched junction bases numbered 16, after V lost 6 bases and J lost 4 bases. This CDR3 contains 18 residues.

This sequence joins TRBV5-4 and TRBJ1-6, with 8 bases lining up with TRBD1. Germline V CDR1 and CDR2: SGHNT, YYREEE (reference sequence). The CDR3 has 17 amino acids. V was pared by 0 bases and J by 7 bases, with 9 bases of the junction left unmatched. The CDR3 nucleotides read TGTGCCAGCAGCTTGGACAGGGGGGGTTCGCGGAATTCACCCCTCCACTTT. Protein sequence: CASSLDRGGSRNSPLHF.

The chain recombines TRBV2 with TRBJ2-3, with D possibly TRBD2 on 5 matching bases. Looked up from germline, CDR1 is SNHLY and CDR2 is FYNNEI. Trimming removed 7 bases from V and 6 bases from J, with 17 bases in between. The CDR3 runs to 14 residues. The CDR3 nucleotides read TGTGCCAGCATCTTAGGAGGCGACAAGGATACGCAGTATTTT. It codes for CASILGGDKDTQYF.

The V gene is TRBV5-1, the J gene TRBJ1-1, with D perhaps matching TRBD1 (5 bases). V shed 2 bases and J shed 0 bases, with 11 bases lying between them. Germline CDR1 reads SGHRS; CDR2 reads YFSETQ. This CDR3 is 15 amino acids long. The CDR3 is CASSFDSPLNTEAFF. CDR3 nucleotides: TGCGCCAGCAGCTTCGACAGCCCGTTGAACACTGAAGCTTTCTTT.

This clone appeared once. The rearrangement links TRBV10-3 to TRBJ1-3; perhaps TRBD1 as D (5 bases). There are 14 residues in the CDR3. Germline CDR1 reads ENHRY; CDR2 reads SYGVKD. The V gene lost 10 bases and the J gene lost 3 bases, with 16 bases spanning the gap. The CDR3 DNA is TGTGCCACATTCGACAGCTTCATTGGAAACACCATATATTTT. Protein sequence: CATFDSFIGNTIYF.

In this sample, this clone turned up a few times. This chain uses TRBV2 with TRBJ1-2; maybe TRBD1 (5 bases). The germline V and J ends were trimmed by 7 bases and 4 bases, with 10 bases remaining between them. CDR3 length: 12 residues. Germline values: CDR1 SNHLY, CDR2 FYNNEI. The chain's CDR3 is CASTVGGYGYTF. The DNA of the CDR3 is TGTGCCAGCACGGTCGGGGGCTATGGCTACACCTTC.

The chain uses TRBV15 and TRBJ2-1, with 8 bases fitting TRBD2. The V segment lost 6 bases and the J segment 5 bases; nucleotides outside the gene matches: 15. Germline loops: CDR1 LNHNV, CDR2 YYDKDF (reference sequence). The CDR3 consists of 17 residues. DNA for the CDR3: TGTGCCACCAGGCGGTATCTGGAGCGGGGGAACCACAATGAGCAGTTCTTC. It translates to CATRRYLERGNHNEQFF.

The genes are TRBV2 and TRBJ2-2, with D possibly being TRBD1 (6 bases). Trimming pared 6 bases from V and 4 bases from J, leaving 15 bases between. CDR3 size: 15 residues. Germline V gene lookup returns CDR1 SNHLY and CDR2 FYNNEI. The CDR3 here is CASSPDSTLTGELFF. CDR3 coding DNA: TGTGCCAGCAGCCCGGACAGTACGCTCACCGGGGAGCTGTTTTTT.

The V gene is TRBV9, the J gene TRBJ1-6; TRBD1 agrees at 7 bases. The germline V gene has CDR1 SGDLS and CDR2 YYNGEE. Trimming took 0 bases from V and 10 from J; bases not matched to a gene: 10. The CDR3 length is 16 residues. CDR3 amino acids: CASSVDGTVPISPLHF. The CDR3 region has the DNA TGTGCCAGCAGCGTAGACGGGACAGTGCCCATCTCACCCCTCCACTTT.

The chain is built from TRBV19 and TRBJ1-2; 8 bases are shared with TRBD1. The germline CDR1 and CDR2 sequences are LNHDA and SQIVND (reference sequence). The V gene end was trimmed by 5 bases and the J gene end by 4 bases; junction bases not matched to a gene: 6. The CDR3 length is 14 residues. CDR3 nucleotides: TGTGCCAGTAGTCCTCGGACAGGGAGCTATGGCTACACCTTC. Amino acids: CASSPRTGSYGYTF.

This chain joins TRBV5-1 and TRBJ1-4, with 9 nucleotides matching TRBD1. The CDR3 extends over 18 amino acids. Germline-derived CDR1 and CDR2 are SGHRS and YFSETQ. Trimming took 2 bases from V and 2 from J; bases not matched to a gene: 10. The CDR3: CASSFAGTGKGTNEKLFF. CDR3 nucleotides: TGCGCCAGCAGCTTCGCCGGGACAGGGAAGGGGACTAATGAAAAACTGTTTTTT.

This clone has only one observation. This chain joins TRBV6-6 and TRBJ1-1; D uncertain. Trimming took off 6 bases at V and 6 bases at J, with 11 bases between the two ends. The CDR3 runs 12 residues. CDR1 and CDR2 from the germline V gene are MNHNY and SVGAGI (reference sequence). CDR3 nucleotide sequence: TGTGCCAGCAGGGACGGCGGGGCTGAAGCTTTCTTT. It specifies CASRDGGAEAFF.

The chain uses TRBV29-1 and TRBJ1-2, with D perhaps matching TRBD1 (6 bases). The CDR3 totals 12 residues. The germline V and J ends were trimmed by 6 bases and 6 bases, with 14 bases remaining between them. Germline V CDR1 and CDR2: SQVTM, ANQGSEA. CDR3 sequence: CSVLTGSDGYTF. CDR3 DNA sequence: TGCAGCGTCCTGACAGGTTCGGATGGCTACACCTTC.

The chain uses TRBV13 and TRBJ1-1; 8 nucleotides match TRBD1. Looked up from germline, CDR1 is PRHDT and CDR2 is FYEKMQ (reference sequence). The CDR3 covers 14 residues. The ends lost 8 bases at V and 4 bases at J; junction bases unmatched: 9. CDR3 protein: CASYWTGMSTEAFF. The DNA of the CDR3 is TGTGCCAGCTACTGGACAGGGATGTCCACTGAAGCTTTCTTT.

V usage is TRBV7-2 and J usage is TRBJ2-5; D not certain. CDR1 is SGHTA, CDR2 FQGNSA, per germline. Deletions cut 3 bases from V and 7 bases from J, with 15 bases between. This CDR3 contains 14 residues. As DNA, the CDR3 is TGTGCCAGCAGCTTTCTTGCCCCCTCGGGGACCCAGTACTTC. Translated: CASSFLAPSGTQYF.

The rearrangement uses TRBV29-1 and TRBJ2-1; 8 positions match TRBD1. Trimming removed 2 bases from V and 8 bases from J; junction bases left unmatched: 8. Germline values: CDR1 SQVTM, CDR2 ANQGSEA. The CDR3 extends over 14 amino acids. CDR3 bases: TGCAGCGTTGAAAGACAGGGGTTTTCGGATGAGCAGTTCTTC. This translates into CSVERQGFSDEQFF.